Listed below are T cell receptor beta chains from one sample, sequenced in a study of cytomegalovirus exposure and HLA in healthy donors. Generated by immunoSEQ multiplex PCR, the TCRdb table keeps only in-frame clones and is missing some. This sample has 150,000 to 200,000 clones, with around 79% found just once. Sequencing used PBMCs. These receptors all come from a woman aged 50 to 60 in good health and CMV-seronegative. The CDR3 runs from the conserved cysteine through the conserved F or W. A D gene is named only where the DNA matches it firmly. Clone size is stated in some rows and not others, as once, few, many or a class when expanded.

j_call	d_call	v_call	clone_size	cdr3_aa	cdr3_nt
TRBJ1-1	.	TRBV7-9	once	CASSLAGKDWGTRTEAFF	TGTGCCAGCAGCTTAGCGGGTAAGGATTGGGGGACTCGCACTGAAGCTTTCTTT
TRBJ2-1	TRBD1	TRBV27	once	CASSLRARGLGDWEQFF	TGTGCCAGCAGTTTAAGGGCCAGGGGGCTCGGTGATTGGGAGCAGTTCTTC
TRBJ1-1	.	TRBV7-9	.	CASSLRQAKNTEAFF	TGTGCCAGCAGCTTACGCCAGGCCAAGAACACTGAAGCTTTCTTT
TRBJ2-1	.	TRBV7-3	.	CASSPTRGGRNEQFF	TGTGCCAGCAGCCCGACTAGGGGGGGTAGGAATGAGCAGTTCTTC
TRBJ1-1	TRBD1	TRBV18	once	CASSPSTGAKTQAFF	TGTGCCAGCTCACCATCGACAGGGGCTAAGACCCAAGCTTTCTTT
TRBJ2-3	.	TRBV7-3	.	CASSLIARADTQYF	TGTGCCAGCAGCTTGATAGCCCGCGCAGATACGCAGTATTTT
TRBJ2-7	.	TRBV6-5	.	CASCSVDSYEQYF	TGTGCCAGCTGTAGTGTTGATTCCTACGAGCAGTACTTC
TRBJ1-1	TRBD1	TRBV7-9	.	CASSADRGDTEAFF	TGTGCCAGCAGCGCCGACAGGGGGGATACTGAAGCTTTCTTT
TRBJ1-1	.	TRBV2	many	CASKGDYTEAFF	TGTGCCAGCAAGGGGGATTACACTGAAGCTTTCTTT
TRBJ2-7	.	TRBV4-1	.	CASSQEVSALRGEQYF	TGCGCCAGCAGCCAAGAGGTCAGTGCTTTACGGGGCGAGCAGTACTTC
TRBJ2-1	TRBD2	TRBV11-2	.	CASSLALGAGEFGNEQFF	TGTGCCAGCAGCTTAGCCCTGGGCGCGGGAGAGTTTGGCAATGAGCAGTTCTTC
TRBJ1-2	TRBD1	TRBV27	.	CASRELTGGSFIYGYTF	TGTGCCAGCAGGGAACTGACAGGGGGCTCCTTCATCTATGGCTACACCTTC
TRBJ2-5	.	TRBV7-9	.	CASSIPGTQETQYF	TGTGCCAGCAGCATCCCCGGGACTCAAGAGACCCAGTACTTC
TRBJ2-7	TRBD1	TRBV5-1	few	CASSVEGQSYEQYF	TGCGCCAGCAGCGTCGAGGGACAGTCCTACGAGCAGTACTTC
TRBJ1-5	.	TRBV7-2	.	CASSLGGAYSNQPQHF	TGTGCCAGCAGCTTGGGGGGGGCCTATAGCAATCAGCCCCAGCATTTT
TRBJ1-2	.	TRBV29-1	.	CSVGEQANYGYTF	TGCAGCGTTGGAGAACAGGCTAACTATGGCTACACCTTC
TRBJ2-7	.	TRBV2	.	CASSDAYEQYF	TGTGCCAGCAGTGACGCCTACGAGCAGTACTTC
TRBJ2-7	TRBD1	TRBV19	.	CASSPRAGGTGYYEQYF	TGTGCCAGTAGTCCCCGGGCCGGTGGGACAGGGTACTACGAGCAGTACTTC
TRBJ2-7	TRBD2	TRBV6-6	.	CASTAAGTRNEQYF	TGTGCCAGCACCGCTGCCGGGACTAGAAACGAGCAGTACTTC
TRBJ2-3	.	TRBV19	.	CASSIRSPTDTQYF	TGTGCCAGTAGTATAAGGAGTCCCACAGATACGCAGTATTTT
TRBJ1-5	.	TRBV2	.	CASIRDRTNQPQHF	TGTGCCAGCATACGAGACAGGACCAATCAGCCCCAGCATTTT
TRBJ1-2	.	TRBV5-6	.	CASSLPQRYGYTF	TGTGCCAGCAGCTTGCCCCAGCGGTATGGCTACACCTTC
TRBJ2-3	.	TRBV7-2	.	CASSLGALGVYGTDTQYF	TGTGCCAGCAGCTTAGGGGCCCTGGGTGTTTATGGCACAGATACGCAGTATTTT
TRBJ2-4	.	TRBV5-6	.	CASTVRVAVGNIQYF	TGTGCCAGCACCGTGCGGGTAGCGGTTGGAAACATTCAGTACTTC
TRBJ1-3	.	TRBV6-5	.	CASSYSVSSGNTIYF	TGTGCCAGCAGTTACTCCGTATCCTCTGGAAACACCATATATTTT
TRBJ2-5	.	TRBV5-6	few	CASSLGNRVGPQYF	TGTGCCAGCAGCTTGGGCAACAGGGTGGGGCCCCAGTACTTC
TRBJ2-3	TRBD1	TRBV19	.	CASSYRGMNTDTQYF	TGTGCCAGTAGTTACAGGGGTATGAACACAGATACGCAGTATTTT
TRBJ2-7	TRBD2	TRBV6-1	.	CASGRTRSYEQYF	TGTGCCAGCGGTAGGACTAGATCCTACGAGCAGTACTTC
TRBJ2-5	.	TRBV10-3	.	CAISRAGETQYF	TGTGCCATATCAAGGGCGGGGGAGACCCAGTACTTC
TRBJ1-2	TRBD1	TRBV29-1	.	CSVEGQGASGYTF	TGCAGCGTTGAAGGCCAGGGGGCCTCTGGCTACACCTTC
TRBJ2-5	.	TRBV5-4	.	CASSLPSEETQYF	TGTGCCAGCAGCTTGCCTAGCGAGGAGACCCAGTACTTC
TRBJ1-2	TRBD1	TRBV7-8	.	CASSPRDRGAYGYTF	TGTGCCAGCAGCCCAAGGGACAGGGGTGCTTATGGCTACACCTTC
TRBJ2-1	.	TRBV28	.	CASNLLAGQVLFF	TGTGCCAGCAATCTTCTAGCGGGACAGGTGTTGTTCTTC
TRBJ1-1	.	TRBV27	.	CASSSSGNTEAFF	TGTGCCAGCAGTTCCTCAGGGAACACTGAAGCTTTCTTT
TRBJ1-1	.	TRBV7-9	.	CASSLTAGSAFF	TGTGCCAGCAGCTTAACGGCAGGATCAGCTTTCTTT
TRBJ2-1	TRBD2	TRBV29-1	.	CSHPTSGSYNEQFF	TGCAGCCATCCAACTAGCGGGAGTTACAATGAGCAGTTCTTC
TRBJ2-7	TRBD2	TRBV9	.	CASSVGSGSRYEQYF	TGTGCCAGCAGCGTAGGTAGCGGGAGTAGATACGAGCAGTACTTC
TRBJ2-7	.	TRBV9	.	CASSVAGGLSYEQYF	TGTGCCAGCAGCGTAGCTGGAGGGTTATCCTACGAGCAGTACTTC
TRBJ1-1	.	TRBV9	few	CASSSIGGDTEAFF	TGTGCCAGCAGCTCTATCGGAGGGGACACTGAAGCTTTCTTT
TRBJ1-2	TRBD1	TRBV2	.	CASSRQGIIYGYTF	TGTGCCAGCAGTCGACAGGGGATTATCTATGGCTACACCTTC
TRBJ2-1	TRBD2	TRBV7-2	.	CASSSTGTTLNNEQFF	TGTGCCAGCAGCTCAACCGGGACTACTCTCAACAATGAGCAGTTCTTC
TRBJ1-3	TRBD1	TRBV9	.	CASSVGQGYIYF	TGTGCCAGCAGCGTAGGACAGGGGTACATATATTTT
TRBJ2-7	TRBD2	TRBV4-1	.	CASSQGLRYEQYF	TGCGCCAGCAGCCAGGGACTACGCTACGAGCAGTACTTC
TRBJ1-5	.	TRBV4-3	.	CASSPDISNQPQHF	TGCGCCAGCAGCCCGGACATTAGCAATCAGCCCCAGCATTTT
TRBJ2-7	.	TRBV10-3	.	CAISGLSTGTYEQYF	TGTGCCATCAGTGGACTATCGACAGGTACCTACGAGCAGTACTTC
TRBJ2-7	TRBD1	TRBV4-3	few	CASSQDRQGYEQYF	TGCGCCAGCAGCCAAGATAGACAGGGCTACGAGCAGTACTTC
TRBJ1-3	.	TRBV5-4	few	CASSLDPTGTGNTIYF	TGTGCCAGCAGCTTGGACCCGACAGGTACTGGAAACACCATATATTTT
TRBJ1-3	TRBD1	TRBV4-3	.	CASSQESAGGPGNTIYF	TGCGCCAGCAGCCAAGAATCAGCAGGGGGCCCTGGAAACACCATATATTTT
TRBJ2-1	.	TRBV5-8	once	CASSSRGVISNEQFF	TGTGCCAGCAGCTCACGGGGTGTGATCAGCAATGAGCAGTTCTTC
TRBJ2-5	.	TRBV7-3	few	CASSGPPRTQYF	TGTGCCAGCAGTGGCCCGCCCAGGACCCAGTACTTC
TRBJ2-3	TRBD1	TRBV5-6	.	CASSTALGTGPFRSDTQYF	TGTGCCAGCAGCACTGCTTTGGGGACAGGGCCCTTCCGGTCAGATACGCAGTATTTT
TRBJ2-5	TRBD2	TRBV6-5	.	CASSFSGLGGQETQYF	TGTGCCAGCAGTTTTTCAGGGTTGGGGGGGCAAGAGACCCAGTACTTC
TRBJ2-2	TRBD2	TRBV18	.	CASSPRGLAGADTGELFF	TGTGCCAGCTCACCACGGGGACTAGCGGGAGCGGACACCGGGGAGCTGTTTTTT
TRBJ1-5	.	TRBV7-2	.	CASRDNVGQPQHF	TGTGCCAGCAGGGACAACGTAGGCCAGCCCCAGCATTTT
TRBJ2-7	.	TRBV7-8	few	CASSSPREQYF	TGTGCCAGCAGCTCCCCGCGAGAGCAGTACTTC
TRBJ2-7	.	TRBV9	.	CASSAGGIYEQYF	TGTGCCAGCAGCGCCGGGGGTATCTACGAGCAGTACTTC
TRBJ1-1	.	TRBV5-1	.	CASSLLGQLVDGVEAFF	TGCGCCAGCAGCTTGCTCGGCCAGCTAGTAGATGGAGTTGAAGCTTTCTTT
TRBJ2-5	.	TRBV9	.	CASSTPSGHGRETQYF	TGTGCCAGCAGCACCCCTTCGGGACACGGTCGAGAGACCCAGTACTTC
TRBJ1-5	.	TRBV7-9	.	CASSLDNSNQPQHF	TGTGCCAGCAGCTTAGACAACAGCAATCAGCCCCAGCATTTT